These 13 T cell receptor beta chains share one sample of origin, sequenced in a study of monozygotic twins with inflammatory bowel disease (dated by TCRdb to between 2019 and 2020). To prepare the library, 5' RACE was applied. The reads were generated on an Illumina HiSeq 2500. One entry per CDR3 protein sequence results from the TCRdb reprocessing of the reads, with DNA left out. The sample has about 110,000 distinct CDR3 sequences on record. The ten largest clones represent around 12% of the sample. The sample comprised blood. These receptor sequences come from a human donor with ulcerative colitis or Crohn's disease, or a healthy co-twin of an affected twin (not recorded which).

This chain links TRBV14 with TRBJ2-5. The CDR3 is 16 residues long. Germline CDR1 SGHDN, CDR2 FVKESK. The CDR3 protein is CASSQIEVQSQETQYF.

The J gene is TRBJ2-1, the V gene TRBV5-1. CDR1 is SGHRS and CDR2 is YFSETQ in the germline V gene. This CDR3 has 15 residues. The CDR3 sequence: CASSLRDSLYNEQFF.

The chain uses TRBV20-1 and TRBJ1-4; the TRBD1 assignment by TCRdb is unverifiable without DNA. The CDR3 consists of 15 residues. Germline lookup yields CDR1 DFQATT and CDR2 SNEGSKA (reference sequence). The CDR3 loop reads CSARARTATNEKLFF.

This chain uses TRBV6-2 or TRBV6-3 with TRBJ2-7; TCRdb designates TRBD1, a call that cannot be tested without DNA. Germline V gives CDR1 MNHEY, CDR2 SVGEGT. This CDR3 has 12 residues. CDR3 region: CASSRTGGEQYF.

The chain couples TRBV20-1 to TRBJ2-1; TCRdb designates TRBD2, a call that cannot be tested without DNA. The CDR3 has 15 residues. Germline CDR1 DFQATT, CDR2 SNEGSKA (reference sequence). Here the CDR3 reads CSAGSRGGSYNEQFF.

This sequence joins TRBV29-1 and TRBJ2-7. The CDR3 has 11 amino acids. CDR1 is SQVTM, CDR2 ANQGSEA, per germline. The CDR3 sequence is CSVDIAYEQYF.

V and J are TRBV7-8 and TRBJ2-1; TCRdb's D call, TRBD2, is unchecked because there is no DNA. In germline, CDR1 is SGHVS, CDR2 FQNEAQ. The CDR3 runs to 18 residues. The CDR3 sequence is CASSLSGLAGSSYNEQFF.

The CDR3 loop is CASGEASGPTDTQYF. This chain uses TRBV7-3 with TRBJ2-3; TCRdb reports TRBD2, a call that lacks DNA to check it against. The CDR3 loop spans 15 amino acids. Germline CDR1 reads SGHTA; CDR2 reads FQGTGA.

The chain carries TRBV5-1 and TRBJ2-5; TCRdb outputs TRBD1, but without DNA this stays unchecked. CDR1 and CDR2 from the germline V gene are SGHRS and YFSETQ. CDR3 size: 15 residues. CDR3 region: CASSLNGQAEETQYF.

CDR3 protein: CASGFSERTEAFF. This chain joins TRBV12-5 and TRBJ1-1. CDR1 and CDR2 (germline): LGHNT, FRNRAP. The CDR3 totals 13 residues.

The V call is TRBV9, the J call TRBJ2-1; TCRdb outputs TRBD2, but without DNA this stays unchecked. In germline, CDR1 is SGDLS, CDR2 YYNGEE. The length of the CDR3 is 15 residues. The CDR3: CASSKREGLMNEQFF. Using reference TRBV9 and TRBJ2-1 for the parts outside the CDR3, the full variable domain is DSGVTQTPKHLITATGQRVTLRCSPRSGDLSVYWYQQSLDQGLQFLIQYYNGEERAKGNILERFSAQQFPDLHSELNLSSLELGDSALYFCASSKREGLMNEQFFGPGTRLTVL.

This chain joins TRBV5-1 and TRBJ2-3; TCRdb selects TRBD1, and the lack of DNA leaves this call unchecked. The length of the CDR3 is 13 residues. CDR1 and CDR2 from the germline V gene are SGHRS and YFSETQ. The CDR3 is CASYLDNTDTQYF.

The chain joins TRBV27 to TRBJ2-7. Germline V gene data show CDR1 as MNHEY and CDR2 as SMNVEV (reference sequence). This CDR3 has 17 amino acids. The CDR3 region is CASSFSGPSIQTYEQYF.